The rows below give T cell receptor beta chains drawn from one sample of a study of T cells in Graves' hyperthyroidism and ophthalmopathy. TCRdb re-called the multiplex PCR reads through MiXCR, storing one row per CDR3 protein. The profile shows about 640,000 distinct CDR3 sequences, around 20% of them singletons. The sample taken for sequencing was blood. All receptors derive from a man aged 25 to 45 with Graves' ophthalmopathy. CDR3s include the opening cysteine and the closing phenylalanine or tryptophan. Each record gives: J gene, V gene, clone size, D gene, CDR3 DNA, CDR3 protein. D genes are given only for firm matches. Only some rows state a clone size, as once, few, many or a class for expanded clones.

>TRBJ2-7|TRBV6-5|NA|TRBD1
TGTGCCAGCAGTTACTCGGCTCTTCTCCCTGTGGGGACAGGGAACTACGAGCAGTACTTC
CASSYSALLPVGTGNYEQYF
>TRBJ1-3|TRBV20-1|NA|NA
TGCAGTGCTAGAGATCTGGCAGGAGGTAGTTCGAACACCATATATTTT
CSARDLAGGSSNTIYF
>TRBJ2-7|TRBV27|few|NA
TGTGCCAGCAGTTTATCGGCCCAATACGAGCAGTACTTC
CASSLSAQYEQYF
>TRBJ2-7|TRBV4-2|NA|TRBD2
TGTGCCAGCAGCCAAGCTATTGCAGCGGGAGCCTACGAGCAGTACTTC
CASSQAIAAGAYEQYF
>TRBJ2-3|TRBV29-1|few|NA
TGCAGCGCCCTCAGGACCGGGATAGCAGATACGCAGTATTTT
CSALRTGIADTQYF
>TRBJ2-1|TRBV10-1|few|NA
TGCGCCAGCAGTGAGGGGATTCTAAGCTCCTACAATGAGCAGTTCTTC
CASSEGILSSYNEQFF
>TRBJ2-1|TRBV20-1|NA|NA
TGCAGTGCAGAAAACAATGAGCAGTTCTTC
CSAENNEQFF
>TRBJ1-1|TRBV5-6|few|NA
TGTGCCAGCAGCTTGCAGATCTTAAACACTGAAGCTTTCTTT
CASSLQILNTEAFF
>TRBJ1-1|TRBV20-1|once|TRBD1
TGCAGTGCTAGGGACAGGGAAGTGGGAGCTTTCTTT
CSARDREVGAFF
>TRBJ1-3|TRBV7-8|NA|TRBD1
TGTGCCAGCAGCTTCACCTCAGGGGGCTCTGGAAACACCATATATTTT
CASSFTSGGSGNTIYF
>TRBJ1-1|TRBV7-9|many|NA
TGTGCCAGCACCTTAGGGCAAAAAACTGAAGCTTTCTTT
CASTLGQKTEAFF
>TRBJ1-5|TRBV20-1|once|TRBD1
TGCAGTGCCACAGGGGGGGACAGCGGCAATCAGCCCCAGCATTTT
CSATGGDSGNQPQHF
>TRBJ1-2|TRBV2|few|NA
TGTGCCAGCAAAACCTCCGAGGGGCCCTATAACTATGGCTACACCTTC
CASKTSEGPYNYGYTF
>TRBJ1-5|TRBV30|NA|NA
TGTGCCTGGAGGGGTCAAGGATCTCAGCCCCAGCATTTT
CAWRGQGSQPQHF
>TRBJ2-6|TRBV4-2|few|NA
TGTGCCAGCAGCCAAGAAATGGACGCTGGGGCCAACGTCCTGACTTTC
CASSQEMDAGANVLTF
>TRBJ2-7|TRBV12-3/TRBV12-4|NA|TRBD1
TGTGCCAGCAGCCTACGAGGGGGCCTCGTCTCCGAGCAGTACTTC
CASSLRGGLVSEQYF
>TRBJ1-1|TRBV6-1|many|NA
TGTGCCAGCAGTACCCGACAGCAAAACACTGAAGCTTTCTTT
CASSTRQQNTEAFF
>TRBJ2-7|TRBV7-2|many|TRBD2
TGTGCCAGCAGCTTAGTTGCGGGAGACCGCTCCTACGAGCAGTACTTC
CASSLVAGDRSYEQYF
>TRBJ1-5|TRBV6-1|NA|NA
TGTGCCAGCAGTGAAGCGCTTTACGGCAATCAGCCCCAGCATTTT
CASSEALYGNQPQHF
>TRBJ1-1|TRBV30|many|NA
TGTGCCTGGATCATTGGGGCGGGGGCTTTCTTT
CAWIIGAGAFF
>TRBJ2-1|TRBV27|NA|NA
TGTGCCAGCAGTTCTAACCGCCAGCGGTCACCCTACAATGAGCAGTTCTTC
CASSSNRQRSPYNEQFF
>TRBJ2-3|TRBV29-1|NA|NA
TGCAGCGGGGGCACGGCCGGCACAGATACGCAGTATTTT
CSGGTAGTDTQYF
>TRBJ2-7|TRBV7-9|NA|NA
TGTGCCAGCAGCGATAGAGGGCAGGGATTCTTCCACGAGCAGTACTTC
CASSDRGQGFFHEQYF
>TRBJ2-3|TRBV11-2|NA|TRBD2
TGTGCCAGCAGCTTAGAATCCCCTAGCGGGGGCCTCACAGATACGCAGTATTTT
CASSLESPSGGLTDTQYF
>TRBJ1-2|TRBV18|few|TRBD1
TGTGCCAGCTCAGAGGGACAGGGATTGGATGGCTACACCTTC
CASSEGQGLDGYTF
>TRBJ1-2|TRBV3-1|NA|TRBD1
TGTGCCAGCAGCCTTCCTGGACAGGTCTATGGCTACACCTTC
CASSLPGQVYGYTF
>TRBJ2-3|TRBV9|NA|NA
TGTGCCAGCAGCGTATCCCCGACTAGCACAGATACGCAGTATTTT
CASSVSPTSTDTQYF
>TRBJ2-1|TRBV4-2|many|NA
TGTGCCAGCAGCCAAGAAGCAGGGGAGCAGTTCTTC
CASSQEAGEQFF
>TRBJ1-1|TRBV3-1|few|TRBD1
TGTGCCAGCAGCCAGGCAGGGGGCAGAGGTAGCGCTGAAGCTTTCTTT
CASSQAGGRGSAEAFF
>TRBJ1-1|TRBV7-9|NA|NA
TGTGCCAGCAGCGATCTGTTGGTGGGCACTGAAGCTTTCTTT
CASSDLLVGTEAFF
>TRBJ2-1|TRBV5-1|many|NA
TGTGCCAGCAGCTTAACGAGTTACAATGAGCAGTTCTTC
CASSLTSYNEQFF
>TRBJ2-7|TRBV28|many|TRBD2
TGTGCCAGCAGTTTGGACGGAAGCGGACTAGCGGGAGACGAGCAGTACTTC
CASSLDGSGLAGDEQYF
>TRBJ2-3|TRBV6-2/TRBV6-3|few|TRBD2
TGTGCCAGCAGCCGACGGACTAGCGGGGGCACAGATACGCAGTATTTT
CASSRRTSGGTDTQYF
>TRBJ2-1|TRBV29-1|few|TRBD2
TGCAGCGTTGAAGGGGGGACTAGCGCTTTTGAGCAGTTCTTC
CSVEGGTSAFEQFF
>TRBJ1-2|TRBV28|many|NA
TGTGCCAGCAGTCCCCAAGGGATGGCAGGGAGTAACTATGGCTACACCTTC
CASSPQGMAGSNYGYTF
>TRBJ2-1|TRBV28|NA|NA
TGTGCCAGCAGTTCACACGGGTACAATGAGCAGTTCTTC
CASSSHGYNEQFF
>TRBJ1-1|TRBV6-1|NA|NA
TGTGCCAGCAGCACCCTCGATTCGAACACTGAAGCTTTCTTT
CASSTLDSNTEAFF
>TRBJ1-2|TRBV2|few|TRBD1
TGTGCCAGCAGTGGCTCAATCCAAGGGGGCTCCTATGGCTACACCTTC
CASSGSIQGGSYGYTF
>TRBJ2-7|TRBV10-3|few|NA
TGTGCCATCAGTGAGGGAGTGGTCCTAGCACCCAGCTACGAGCAGTACTTC
CAISEGVVLAPSYEQYF
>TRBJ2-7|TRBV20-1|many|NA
TGCAGTGCTAAGGGCCGAGGCTCCTACGAGCAGTACTTC
CSAKGRGSYEQYF
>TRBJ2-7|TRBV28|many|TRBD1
TGTGCCAGCAGTTTGTGGGACAGTAGAGCCTACGAGCAGTACTTC
CASSLWDSRAYEQYF
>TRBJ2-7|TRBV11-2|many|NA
TGTGCCAGCAGCCATACGGACGGGCCTACCTACGAGCAGTACTTC
CASSHTDGPTYEQYF
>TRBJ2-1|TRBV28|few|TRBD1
TGTGCCAGCAGGGGCCGGGACAGGGGGCCTGAGCAGTTCTTC
CASRGRDRGPEQFF
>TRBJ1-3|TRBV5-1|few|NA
TGCGCCAGCAGCCCGACTCCCAACGGTTCTGGAAACACCATATATTTT
CASSPTPNGSGNTIYF
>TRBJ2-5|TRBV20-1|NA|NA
TGCAGTGCTAGAGATGAGGGGAGATTCCAAGAGACCCAGTACTTC
CSARDEGRFQETQYF
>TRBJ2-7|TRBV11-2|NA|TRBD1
TGTGCCAGCAGCTTTGGGACAGGGGTGGACGAGCAGTACTTC
CASSFGTGVDEQYF
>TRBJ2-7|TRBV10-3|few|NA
TGTGCCATCAGTGACGGTTTGGGGTTGAACTACGAGCAGTACTTC
CAISDGLGLNYEQYF
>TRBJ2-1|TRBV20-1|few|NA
TGCAGTCCACACCCCTCGAGCTCCTACAATGAGCAGTTCTTC
CSPHPSSSYNEQFF
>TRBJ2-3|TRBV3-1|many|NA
TGTGCCAGCAGGGCGAGCGGAGATACGCAGTATTTT
CASRASGDTQYF
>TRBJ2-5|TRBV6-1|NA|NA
TGTGCCAGCACCCGAGCGCCGCCGGAGACCCAGTACTTC
CASTRAPPETQYF
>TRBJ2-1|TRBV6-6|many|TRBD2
TGTGCCAGCAGTTACTCCGGACTAGCGGGAGTGAATGAGCAGTTCTTC
CASSYSGLAGVNEQFF